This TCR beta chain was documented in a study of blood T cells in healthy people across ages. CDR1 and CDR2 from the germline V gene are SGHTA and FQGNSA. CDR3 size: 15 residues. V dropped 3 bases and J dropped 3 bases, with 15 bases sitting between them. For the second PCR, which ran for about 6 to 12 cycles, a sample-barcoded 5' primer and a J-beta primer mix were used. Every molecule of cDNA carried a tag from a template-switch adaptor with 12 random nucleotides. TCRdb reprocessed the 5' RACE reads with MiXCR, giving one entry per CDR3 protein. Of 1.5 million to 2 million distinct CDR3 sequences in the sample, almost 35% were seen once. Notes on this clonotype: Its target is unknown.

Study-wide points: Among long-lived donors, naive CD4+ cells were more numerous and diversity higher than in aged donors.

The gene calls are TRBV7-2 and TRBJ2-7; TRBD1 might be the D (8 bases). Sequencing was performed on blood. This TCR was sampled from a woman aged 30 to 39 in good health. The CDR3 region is CASSFAGGGGYEQYF. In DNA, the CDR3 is TGTGCCAGCAGCTTTGCAGGGGGCGGGGGCTACGAGCAGTACTTC.